The text below deals with one T cell receptor beta chain. Its antigen is not known. This sample was taken from a study of CD8+ T cells in alopecia areata. Broader study findings: Clonality exceeded that of normal scalp in lesional scalp, most notably in alopecia totalis/universalis.

The sequencing template was cDNA reverse transcribed from extracted RNA. Sequenced by immunoSEQ multiplex PCR; TCRdb stores in-frame clones only, minus some. The profile shows 65,000 to 95,000 clones, approximately 50% of them singletons. Input material: NKG2D-high CD8+ T cells sorted from blood. The sequence derives from a human donor with alopecia areata.

In nucleotides, the CDR3 is TGTGCCAGCAGCTTAGGGACATACTACGAGCAGTACTTC. Its translation: CASSLGTYYEQYF. This sequence joins TRBV11-3 and TRBJ2-7, with D tentatively TRBD1 (5 bases). The V gene's germline CDR1 is SGHNT and CDR2 YENEEA. The V end lost 1 base, the J end lost 3 bases, and 7 bases lay between the germline ends. The CDR3 consists of 13 residues.